This TCR beta chain was recovered during a study of CD4 T cells in relation to SARS-CoV-2 and coronaviruses. Study findings and constraints: Roughly 69% of donors had memory CD4+ clonotypes crossrecognizing SARS-CoV-2 and common cold coronavirus spike. The cross-reactivity analysis covered only spike protein, not other viral proteins.

Before the COVID-19 pandemic, during about 2011-2019, CD4+ T cells were taken from unexposed donors. Naive and memory CD4+ T cell DNA was deep-sequenced without culture. Using immunoSEQ multiplex PCR, the repertoire was profiled, and TCRdb retains in-frame clones only, with some absent. Here the sample spans 65,000 or so clones, less than 95% being singletons. Turning to this clone: Its antigen is not known.

The germline V gene encodes CDR1 SGHRS and CDR2 YFSETQ. The CDR3 loop spans 15 amino acids. The germline V and J ends were trimmed by 4 bases and 13 bases, with 27 bases remaining between them. Specimen: naive CD4+ T cells from PBMCs. Sample subset: naive CD4+ T cells isolated by negative enrichment. This TCR was recovered from a human donor in good health. This rearrangement joins TRBV5-1 to TRBJ2-7, with D possibly TRBD1 on 6 matching bases. The CDR3 reads CASSLGQTTSPQVYF. DNA for the CDR3: TGCGCCAGCAGCCTAGGACAGACCACCTCTCCCCAGGTCTACTTC. The full variable domain, in which reference TRBV5-1 and TRBJ2-7 provide the parts outside the CDR3, is KAGVTQTPRYLIKTRGQQVTLSCSPISGHRSVSWYQQTPGQGLQFLFEYFSETQRNKGNFPGRFSGRQFSNSRSEMNVSTLELGDSALYLCASSLGQTTSPQVYFGPGTRLTVT.